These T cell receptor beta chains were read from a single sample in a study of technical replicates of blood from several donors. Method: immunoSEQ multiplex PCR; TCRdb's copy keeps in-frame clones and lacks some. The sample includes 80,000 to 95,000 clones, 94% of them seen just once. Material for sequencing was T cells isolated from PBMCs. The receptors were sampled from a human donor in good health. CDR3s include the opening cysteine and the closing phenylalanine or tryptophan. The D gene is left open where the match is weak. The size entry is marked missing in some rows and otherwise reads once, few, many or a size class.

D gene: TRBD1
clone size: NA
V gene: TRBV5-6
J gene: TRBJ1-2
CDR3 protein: CASSLRTGDGYTF
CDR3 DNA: TGTGCCAGCAGCTTGAGGACAGGGGATGGCTACACCTTC

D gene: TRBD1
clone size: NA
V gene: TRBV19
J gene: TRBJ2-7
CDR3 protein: CASSMAGTGGTYEQYF
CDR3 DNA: TGTGCCAGTAGTATGGCCGGGACAGGGGGTACCTACGAGCAGTACTTC

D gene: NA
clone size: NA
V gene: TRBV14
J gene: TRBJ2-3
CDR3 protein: CASSAIAIYTDTQYF
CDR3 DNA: TGTGCCAGCAGCGCGATAGCGATATACACAGATACGCAGTATTTT

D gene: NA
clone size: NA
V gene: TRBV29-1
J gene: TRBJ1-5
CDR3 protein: CSARGDTPNQPQHF
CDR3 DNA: TGCAGCGCCCGGGGGGACACCCCGAATCAGCCCCAGCATTTT

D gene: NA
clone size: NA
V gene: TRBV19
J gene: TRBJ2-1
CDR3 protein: CASANRAYSYNEQFF
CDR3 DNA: TGTGCCAGTGCCAACAGGGCCTACTCCTACAATGAGCAGTTCTTC

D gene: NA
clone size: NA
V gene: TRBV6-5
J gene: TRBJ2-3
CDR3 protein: CASSLVASDTQYF
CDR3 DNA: TGTGCCAGCAGTTTGGTAGCGTCCGATACGCAGTATTTT

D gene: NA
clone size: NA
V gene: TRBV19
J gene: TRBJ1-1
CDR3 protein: CASSILAGRPLEAFF
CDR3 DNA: TGTGCCAGTAGTATTTTGGCTGGGAGGCCCTTGGAAGCTTTCTTT

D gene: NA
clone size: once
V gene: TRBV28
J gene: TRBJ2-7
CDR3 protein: CASSTYEQYF
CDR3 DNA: TGTGCCAGCAGCACCTACGAGCAGTACTTC

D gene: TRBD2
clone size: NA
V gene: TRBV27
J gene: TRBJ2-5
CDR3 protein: CASSRLAGPKETQYF
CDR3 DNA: TGTGCCAGCAGTCGACTAGCAGGGCCGAAAGAGACCCAGTACTTC

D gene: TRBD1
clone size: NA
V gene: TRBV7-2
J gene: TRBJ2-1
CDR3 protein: CASSLGRGTGDFNEQFF
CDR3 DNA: TGTGCCAGCAGCTTAGGACGAGGGACAGGGGATTTCAATGAGCAGTTCTTC

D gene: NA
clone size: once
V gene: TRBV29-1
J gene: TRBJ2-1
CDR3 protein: CSVEQGIGGTTNEQFF
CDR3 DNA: TGCAGCGTTGAACAGGGGATAGGAGGTACTACCAATGAGCAGTTCTTC

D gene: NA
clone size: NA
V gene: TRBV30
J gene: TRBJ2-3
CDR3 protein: CAWSVGTDTQYF
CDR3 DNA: TGTGCCTGGAGTGTCGGGACAGATACGCAGTATTTT

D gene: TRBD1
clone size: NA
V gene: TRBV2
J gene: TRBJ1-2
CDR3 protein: CASNTGQAYGYTF
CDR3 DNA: TGTGCCAGCAACACCGGACAGGCCTATGGCTACACCTTC

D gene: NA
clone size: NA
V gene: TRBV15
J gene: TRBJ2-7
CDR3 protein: CATSREGREQYF
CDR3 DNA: TGTGCCACCAGCAGAGAGGGGAGAGAGCAGTACTTC

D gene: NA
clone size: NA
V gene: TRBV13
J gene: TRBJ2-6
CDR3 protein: CASSLAILTGPGANVLTF
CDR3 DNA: TGTGCCAGCAGCTTAGCGATACTCACAGGGCCGGGGGCCAACGTCCTGACTTTC

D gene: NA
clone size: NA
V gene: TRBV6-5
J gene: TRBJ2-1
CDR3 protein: CASSFRQASYNEQFF
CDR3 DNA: TGTGCCAGCAGTTTTAGACAGGCCTCCTACAATGAGCAGTTCTTC

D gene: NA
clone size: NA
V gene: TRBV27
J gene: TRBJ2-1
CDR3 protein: CASSSPLNNEQFF
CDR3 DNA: TGTGCCAGCAGTTCCCCTTTAAACAATGAGCAGTTCTTC

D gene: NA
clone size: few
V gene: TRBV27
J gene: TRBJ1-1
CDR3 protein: CASSLSAPPGRTEAFF
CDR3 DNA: TGTGCCAGCAGTTTATCAGCCCCCCCAGGGAGGACTGAAGCTTTCTTT

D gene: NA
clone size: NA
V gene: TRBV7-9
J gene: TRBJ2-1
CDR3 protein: CASSSPQNNEQFF
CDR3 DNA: TGTGCCAGCAGCTCACCCCAGAACAATGAGCAGTTCTTC

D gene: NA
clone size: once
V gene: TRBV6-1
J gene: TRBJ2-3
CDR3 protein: CASSARQESSTDTQYF
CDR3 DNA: TGTGCCAGCAGTGCCCGACAGGAATCTAGCACAGATACGCAGTATTTT

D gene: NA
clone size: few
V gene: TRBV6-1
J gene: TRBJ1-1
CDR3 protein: CASSTVTGAFF
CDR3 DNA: TGTGCCAGCTCCACGGTCACCGGAGCTTTCTTT

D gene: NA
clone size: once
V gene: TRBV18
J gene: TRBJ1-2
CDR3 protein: CASSPPGRLIPGYTF
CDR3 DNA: TGTGCCAGCTCACCCCCAGGCCGTCTAATTCCTGGCTACACCTTC

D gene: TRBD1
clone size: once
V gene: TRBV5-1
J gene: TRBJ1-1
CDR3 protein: CASSLGQGAMNTEAFF
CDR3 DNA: TGCGCCAGCAGCCTCGGACAGGGGGCGATGAACACTGAAGCTTTCTTT

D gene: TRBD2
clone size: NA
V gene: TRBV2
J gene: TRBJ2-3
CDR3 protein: CASRRTSGSPDTQYF
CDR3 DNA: TGTGCCAGCAGGAGGACTAGCGGGAGTCCAGATACGCAGTATTTT

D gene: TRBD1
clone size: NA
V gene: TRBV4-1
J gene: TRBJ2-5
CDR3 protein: CASQGQGQETQYF
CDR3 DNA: TGCGCCAGCCAGGGACAGGGACAAGAGACCCAGTACTTC

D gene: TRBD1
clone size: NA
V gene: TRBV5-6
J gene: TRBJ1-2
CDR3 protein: CASSWGQGSGYTF
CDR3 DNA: TGTGCCAGCAGCTGGGGACAGGGTAGTGGCTACACCTTC

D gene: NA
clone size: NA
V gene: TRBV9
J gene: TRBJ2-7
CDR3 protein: CASSVGGGTYEQYF
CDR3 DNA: TGTGCCAGCAGCGTAGGGGGCGGGACCTACGAGCAGTACTTC